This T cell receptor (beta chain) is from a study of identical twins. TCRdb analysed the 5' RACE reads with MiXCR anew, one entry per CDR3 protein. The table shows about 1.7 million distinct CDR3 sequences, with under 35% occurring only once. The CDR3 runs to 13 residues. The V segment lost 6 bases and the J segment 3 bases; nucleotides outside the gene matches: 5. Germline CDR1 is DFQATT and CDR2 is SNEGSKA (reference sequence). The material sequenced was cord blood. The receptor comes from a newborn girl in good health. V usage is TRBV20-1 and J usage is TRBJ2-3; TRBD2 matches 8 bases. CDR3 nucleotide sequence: TGCAGTGCGGTTCGGGGGGGAACAGATACGCAGTATTTT. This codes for CSAVRGGTDTQYF.